This T cell receptor beta chain stems from a study of blood T cells in healthy people across ages. Study-wide results and caveats: The long-lived group displayed more naive CD4+ cells, plus higher diversity, than the aged donors did.

Drawn from each donor were 7.5 to 10 milliliters of peripheral blood. Researchers isolated at least 6 million PBMCs per sample. A sample-barcoded 5' primer and a J-beta primer mix were used in a second PCR of roughly 6 to 11 cycles. MiXCR, applied by TCRdb to the 5' RACE reads, yields one record per CDR3 protein. The table includes about 1 million distinct CDR3 sequences, 45% detected once. The CDR3 consists of 15 residues. Trimming shortened V by 3 bases and J by 1 base, and 15 bases separated the two germline ends. Germline values: CDR1 DFQATT, CDR2 SNEGSKA (reference sequence). Remarks on this clonotype: Its antigen is unknown.

The TCR comes from a woman aged 60-75 years in good health. Material: blood. This chain joins TRBV20-1 and TRBJ2-5; a weak D match, TRBD1 (5 bases). CDR3 in amino acids: CSARSSTDRQETQYF. In nucleotides, the CDR3 is TGCAGTGCTAGGTCCTCGACAGACCGCCAAGAGACCCAGTACTTC.